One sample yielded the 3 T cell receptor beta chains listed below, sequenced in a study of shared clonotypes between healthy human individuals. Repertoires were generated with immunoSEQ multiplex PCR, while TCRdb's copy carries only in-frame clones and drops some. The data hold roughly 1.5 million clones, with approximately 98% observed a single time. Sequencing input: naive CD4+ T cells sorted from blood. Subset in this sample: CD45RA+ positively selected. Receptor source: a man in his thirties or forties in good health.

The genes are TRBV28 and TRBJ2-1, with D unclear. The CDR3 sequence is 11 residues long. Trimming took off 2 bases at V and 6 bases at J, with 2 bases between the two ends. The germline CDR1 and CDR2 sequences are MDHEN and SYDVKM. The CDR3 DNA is TGTGCCAGCAGTTTAGTCAATGAGCAGTTCTTC. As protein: CASSLVNEQFF.

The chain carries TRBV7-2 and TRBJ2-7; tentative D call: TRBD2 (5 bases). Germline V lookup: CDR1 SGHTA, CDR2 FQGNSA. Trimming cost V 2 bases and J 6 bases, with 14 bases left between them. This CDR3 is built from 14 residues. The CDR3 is CASSLTARESEQYF. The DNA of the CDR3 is TGTGCCAGCAGCTTAACGGCGAGGGAATCCGAGCAGTACTTC.

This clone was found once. CDR3 DNA sequence: TGTGCCAGCAGTTACTCGATCGACACTGAAGCTTTCTTT. Translating it yields CASSYSIDTEAFF. The rearrangement joins TRBV6-5 to TRBJ1-1; no firm D call. This CDR3 is built from 13 residues. Germline V gives CDR1 MNHEY, CDR2 SVGAGI. Trimming pared 0 bases from V and 3 bases from J, leaving 5 bases between.